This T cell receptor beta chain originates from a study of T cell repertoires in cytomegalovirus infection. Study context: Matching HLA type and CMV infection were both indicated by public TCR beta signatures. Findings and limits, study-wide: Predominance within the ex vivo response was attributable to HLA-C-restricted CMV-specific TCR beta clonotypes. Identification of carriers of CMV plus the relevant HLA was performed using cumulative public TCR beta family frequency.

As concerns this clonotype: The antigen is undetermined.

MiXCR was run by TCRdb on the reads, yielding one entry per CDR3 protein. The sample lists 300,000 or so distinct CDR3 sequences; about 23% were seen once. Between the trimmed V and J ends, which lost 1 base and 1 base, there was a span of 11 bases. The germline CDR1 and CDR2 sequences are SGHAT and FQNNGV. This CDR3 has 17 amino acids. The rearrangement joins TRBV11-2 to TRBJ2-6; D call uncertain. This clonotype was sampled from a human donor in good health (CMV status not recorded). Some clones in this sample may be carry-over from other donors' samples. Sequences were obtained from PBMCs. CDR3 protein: CASSLVGTVSGANVLTF. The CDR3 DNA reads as TGTGCCAGCAGCTTAGTAGGCACGGTATCTGGGGCCAACGTCCTGACTTTC.